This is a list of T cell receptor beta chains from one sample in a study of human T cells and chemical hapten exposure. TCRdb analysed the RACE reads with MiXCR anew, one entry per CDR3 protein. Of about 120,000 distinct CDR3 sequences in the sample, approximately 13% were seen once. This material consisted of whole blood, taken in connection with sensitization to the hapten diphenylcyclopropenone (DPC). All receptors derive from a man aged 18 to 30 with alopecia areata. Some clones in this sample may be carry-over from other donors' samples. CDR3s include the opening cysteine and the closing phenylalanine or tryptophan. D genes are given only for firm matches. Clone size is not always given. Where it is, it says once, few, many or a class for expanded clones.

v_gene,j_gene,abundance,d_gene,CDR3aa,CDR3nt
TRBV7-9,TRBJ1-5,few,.,CASSPGDQPQHF,TGTGCCAGCAGCCCCGGCGATCAGCCCCAGCATTTT
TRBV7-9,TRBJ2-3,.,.,CASSLWGRGDTDTQYF,TGTGCCAGCAGCTTATGGGGCAGGGGAGACACAGATACGCAGTATTTT
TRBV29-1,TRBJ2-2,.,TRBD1,CSGTGANTGELFF,TGCAGCGGGACAGGGGCTAACACCGGGGAGCTGTTTTTT
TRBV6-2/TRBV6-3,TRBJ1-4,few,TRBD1,CASRTDRRNNEKLFF,TGTGCCAGCAGAACGGACAGGAGAAATAATGAAAAACTGTTTTTT
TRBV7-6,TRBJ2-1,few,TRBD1,CASSPNRGQRIGNEQFF,TGTGCCAGCAGTCCGAACAGGGGGCAACGGATCGGGAATGAGCAGTTCTTC
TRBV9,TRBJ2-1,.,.,CASSGRTSYNEQFF,TGTGCCAGCAGCGGTCGGACGTCCTACAATGAGCAGTTCTTC
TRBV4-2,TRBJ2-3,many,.,CASSQDPASTDTQYF,TGTGCCAGCAGCCAAGACCCTGCTAGCACAGATACGCAGTATTTT
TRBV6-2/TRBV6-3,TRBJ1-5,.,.,CASSGLQGLGPNQPQHF,TGTGCCAGCAGTGGGCTACAGGGCTTGGGCCCCAATCAGCCCCAGCATTTT
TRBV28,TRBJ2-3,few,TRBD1,CASSDTGGTDTQYF,TGTGCCAGCAGTGACACAGGGGGAACAGATACGCAGTATTTT
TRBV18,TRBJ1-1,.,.,CASSPPTGNTEAFF,TGTGCCAGCTCACCACCGACGGGGAACACTGAAGCTTTCTTT
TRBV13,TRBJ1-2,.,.,CASSPFQEGIYGYTF,TGTGCCAGCAGCCCATTCCAGGAGGGAATCTATGGCTACACCTTC
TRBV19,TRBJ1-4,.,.,CASSTTWTNEKLSF,TGTGCCAGTAGTACGACGTGGACGAATGAAAAACTGTCTTTT
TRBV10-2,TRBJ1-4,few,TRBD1,CASRLTGRDEKLFF,TGCGCCAGCAGATTGACAGGGCGTGATGAAAAACTGTTTTTT
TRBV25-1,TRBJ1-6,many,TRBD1,CASSALSYRGHNSPLHF,TGTGCCAGCAGTGCCCTAAGTTACAGGGGCCACAATTCACCCCTCCACTTT
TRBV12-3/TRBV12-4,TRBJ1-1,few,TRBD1,CASRDRGQTEAFF,TGTGCCAGCCGGGACAGGGGGCAAACTGAAGCTTTCTTT
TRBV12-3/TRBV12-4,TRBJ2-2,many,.,CASSLRTGLDTGELFF,TGTGCCAGCAGTCTCCGAACAGGGTTGGACACCGGGGAGCTGTTTTTT
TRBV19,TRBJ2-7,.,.,CASIDRLSYEQYF,TGTGCCAGTATAGACCGCCTCTCCTACGAGCAGTACTTC
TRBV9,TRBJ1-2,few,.,CARYTERGRVNYGYTF,TGTGCCAGATATACTGAGCGAGGGAGAGTTAACTATGGCTACACCTTC